This passage covers 18 T cell receptor beta chains from one sample sequenced in a study of blood T cell repertoires in COVID-19. This table comes from immunoSEQ multiplex PCR, and its TCRdb copy is limited to in-frame clones, with some not included. The table records some 66,000 clones, roughly 80% of them present only once. The sequencing sample was made of peripheral blood. These receptors were collected from a man between 60 and 70 years old with acute or convalescent COVID-19.

The gene calls are TRBV5-6 and TRBJ1-5; a possible D gene is TRBD1 (6 bases). Per the germline V gene, CDR1 is SGHDT and CDR2 is YYEEEE. The V end was cut by 4 bases, the J end by 0 bases, with 14 bases between. The CDR3 loop spans 16 amino acids. CDR3 DNA sequence: TGTGCCAGCAGCCGAAGGGACACCTATAGCAATCAGCCCCAGCATTTT. Amino acid sequence: CASSRRDTYSNQPQHF.

The CDR3 nucleotides read TGTGCCAGTAGTATATGGCGGGGGGCGACGAACACCGGGGAGCTGTTTTTT. Translating gives CASSIWRGATNTGELFF. This sequence joins TRBV19 and TRBJ2-2; 8 bases map to TRBD2. V trimming: 2 bases; J trimming: 0 bases; junction bases outside the gene matches: 5. This CDR3 contains 17 residues. The V gene's germline CDR1 is LNHDA and CDR2 SQIVND (reference sequence).

This sequence joins TRBV20-1 and TRBJ2-3; 8 bases match TRBD2. The CDR3 covers 17 residues. Unmatched junction bases numbered 17, after V lost 3 bases and J lost 6 bases. Per germline, CDR1 DFQATT and CDR2 SNEGSKA (reference sequence). The DNA of the CDR3 is TGCAGTGCTAGTCCCGGGGGGGCGCCGACGAGGGTGGATACGCAGTATTTT. Its translation: CSASPGGAPTRVDTQYF.

This chain connects TRBV7-2 to TRBJ1-3; 10 positions match TRBD1. This CDR3 is built from 15 residues. Trimming at V came to 5 bases and at J to 3 bases, leaving 4 bases not matched to a gene. CDR1 and CDR2 from the germline V gene are SGHTA and FQGNSA. The CDR3 region is CASSRDRGFGNTIYF. Written as DNA, the CDR3 is TGTGCCAGCAGCCGGGACAGGGGATTTGGAAACACCATATATTTT.

The CDR3 region has the DNA TGTGCCAGCAGCCCGCAGGGGGCGGTTAATGAAAAACTGTTTTTT. It is translated as CASSPQGAVNEKLFF. The gene calls are TRBV11-2 and TRBJ1-4; 8 bases align to TRBD1. This CDR3 contains 15 residues. Losses at the gene ends were 5 bases for V and 4 bases for J; bases not matched to a gene: 6. Germline V gives CDR1 SGHAT, CDR2 FQNNGV.

This clone was seen more than once but under ten times. The chain combines TRBV2 with TRBJ2-1, with a weak D call TRBD1 (7 bases). Germline lookup yields CDR1 SNHLY and CDR2 FYNNEI. The CDR3 runs to 15 residues. The V end lost 2 bases, the J end lost 0 bases, and 8 bases lay between the germline ends. CDR3 DNA: TGTGCCAGCAGTGAACAGGGGGGCTCCTACAATGAGCAGTTCTTC. Translated, it gives CASSEQGGSYNEQFF.

The chain employs TRBV30 and TRBJ2-2; TRBD2 is a possible D gene (6 bases). Per germline, CDR1 GTSNPN and CDR2 SVGIG (reference sequence). The CDR3 totals 15 residues. Trimming pared 0 bases from V and 6 bases from J, leaving 14 bases between. The CDR3: CAWSVPGVRSGELFF. The DNA for the CDR3 is TGTGCCTGGAGTGTACCGGGGGTTAGGTCCGGGGAGCTGTTTTTT.

This chain uses TRBV5-6 with TRBJ2-5; 13 positions agree with TRBD2. Germline CDR1 is SGHDT and CDR2 is YYEEEE. The CDR3 has 15 residues. V trimming: 4 bases; J trimming: 9 bases; junction bases outside the gene matches: 9. CDR3 nucleotide sequence: TGTGCCAGCAGCATAGGACTAGCGGGGGCCGTGGCCCAGTACTTC. Its translation: CASSIGLAGAVAQYF.

This clone was recorded only once. This chain links TRBV24-1 with TRBJ2-1; 10 nucleotides match TRBD2. Germline CDR1 and CDR2: KGHDR and SFDVKD. Trimming took 4 bases from V and 4 from J; bases not matched to a gene: 6. The CDR3 consists of 16 residues. CDR3 DNA sequence: TGTGCCACCAGTGACTCAAGCGGGGGGGCATACAATGAGCAGTTCTTC. It specifies CATSDSSGGAYNEQFF.

The chain carries TRBV6-5 and TRBJ2-4, with a possible D match to TRBD1 (6 bases). V lost 4 bases to trimming and J lost 0 bases, with 10 bases between them. The CDR3 has 15 residues. Germline lookup yields CDR1 MNHEY and CDR2 SVGAGI. This CDR3 reads CASSSGVLAKNIQYF. CDR3 coding DNA: TGTGCCAGCAGTTCAGGGGTCTTAGCCAAAAACATTCAGTACTTC.

This rearrangement joins TRBV10-3 to TRBJ1-1; 11 nucleotides agree with TRBD1. V shed 6 bases and J 8 bases; nucleotides not matched to a gene: 2. The germline gives CDR1 ENHRY, CDR2 SYGVKD. This CDR3 has 12 amino acids. As DNA, the CDR3 is TGTGCCATCAGCGGGACAGGGGGAGAAGCTTTCTTT. Its translation is CAISGTGGEAFF.

This chain links TRBV6-2 or TRBV6-3 with TRBJ2-7; D call uncertain. The V and J ends lost 2 bases and 4 bases respectively, with 3 bases between them. Germline-derived CDR1 and CDR2 are MNHEY and SVGEGT. The CDR3 spans 11 residues. The CDR3 loop is CASSYAYEQYF. Written as DNA, the CDR3 is TGTGCCAGCAGTTACGCGTACGAGCAGTACTTC.

This clone has only a few counts. The chain recombines TRBV19 with TRBJ1-5; 7 bases are shared with TRBD1. V lost 6 bases and J lost 1; bases outside the gene matches: 12. The CDR3 sequence is 17 residues long. Germline CDR1 and CDR2: LNHDA and SQIVND (reference sequence). The chain's CDR3 is CASRKTGTLRSNQPQHF. The CDR3 DNA sequence: TGTGCCAGTAGAAAGACAGGGACGCTAAGAAGCAATCAGCCCCAGCATTTT.

V gene TRBV2 combines with J gene TRBJ2-7, with TRBD1 as a possible D gene (7 bases). The CDR3 runs 14 residues. CDR1 SNHLY and CDR2 FYNNEI come from the germline V gene. Trimming removed 4 bases at V and 0 bases at J, with 10 bases between. CDR3 in amino acids: CASSAQGGSYEQYF. CDR3 coding DNA: TGTGCCAGCAGTGCTCAGGGGGGCTCCTACGAGCAGTACTTC.

J is TRBJ2-7 and V is TRBV3-1 (or the pseudogene TRBV3-2); TRBD1 matches 10 bases. Trimming took 2 bases from V and 1 from J; bases not matched to a gene: 8. Germline-derived CDR1 and CDR2 are LGHDT and YNNKEL (reference sequence). The CDR3 consists of 17 residues. This CDR3 is CASSQPDRDRGSYEQYF. The CDR3 DNA is TGTGCCAGCAGCCAACCGGACCGGGACAGGGGTTCCTACGAGCAGTACTTC.

This chain uses TRBV10-1 with TRBJ1-4; weak D call: TRBD1 (5 bases). The germline V and J ends were trimmed by 10 bases and 0 bases, with 15 bases remaining between them. Germline loops: CDR1 WNHNN, CDR2 SYGVQD (reference sequence). The CDR3 extends over 15 amino acids. The CDR3 region has the DNA TGCGCCAACCCAGGGCCGGGAGCAACTAATGAAAAACTGTTTTTT. This translates into CANPGPGATNEKLFF.

The rearrangement links TRBV5-6 to TRBJ2-1, with 7 bases fitting TRBD1. This CDR3 is 15 amino acids long. Germline-derived CDR1 and CDR2 are SGHDT and YYEEEE. J gave up 6 bases and V 0 bases, and 6 bases lay outside the gene matches. The CDR3 nucleotides read TGTGCCAGCAGCTTGGAAGGGGGCAGGGGCAATGAGCAGTTCTTC. Encoded protein: CASSLEGGRGNEQFF. Full variable domain (outside the CDR3, taken from reference TRBV5-6 and TRBJ2-1): DAGVTQSPTHLIKTRGQQVTLRCSPKSGHDTVSWYQQALGQGPQFIFQYYEEEERQRGNFPDRFSGHQFPNYSSELNVNALLLGDSALYLCASSLEGGRGNEQFFGPGTRLTVL.

J is TRBJ1-1 and V is TRBV4-1, with D uncertain. The length of the CDR3 is 13 residues. The germline V gene encodes CDR1 MGHRA and CDR2 YSYEKL. V was cut by 0 bases and J by 3 bases, with 5 bases left in between. The CDR3: CASSQEVDTEAFF. The CDR3 DNA reads TGCGCCAGCAGCCAAGAGGTAGACACTGAAGCTTTCTTT.